This TCR beta chain comes out of a study of T cell responses to AZD1222 COVID-19 vaccine. Germline V lookup: CDR1 SQVTM, CDR2 ANQGSEA. The V gene lost 1 base and the J gene lost 2 bases, with 8 bases spanning the gap. The CDR3 is made up of 13 amino acids. Assay used: immunoSEQ multiplex PCR; TCRdb lists only in-frame clones, some missing. Here the sample spans 150,000 to 200,000 clones, about 89% being singletons. Sequenced material: peripheral blood, taken 28 days after the second AZD1222 dose. The chain links TRBV29-1 to TRBJ1-2; D gene uncertain. This receptor was identified in an adult who received the AZD1222 COVID-19 vaccine. The CDR3 DNA sequence: TGCAGCGTTGAAGGTGCCCAGAACTATGGCTACACCTTC. Encoded protein: CSVEGAQNYGYTF.